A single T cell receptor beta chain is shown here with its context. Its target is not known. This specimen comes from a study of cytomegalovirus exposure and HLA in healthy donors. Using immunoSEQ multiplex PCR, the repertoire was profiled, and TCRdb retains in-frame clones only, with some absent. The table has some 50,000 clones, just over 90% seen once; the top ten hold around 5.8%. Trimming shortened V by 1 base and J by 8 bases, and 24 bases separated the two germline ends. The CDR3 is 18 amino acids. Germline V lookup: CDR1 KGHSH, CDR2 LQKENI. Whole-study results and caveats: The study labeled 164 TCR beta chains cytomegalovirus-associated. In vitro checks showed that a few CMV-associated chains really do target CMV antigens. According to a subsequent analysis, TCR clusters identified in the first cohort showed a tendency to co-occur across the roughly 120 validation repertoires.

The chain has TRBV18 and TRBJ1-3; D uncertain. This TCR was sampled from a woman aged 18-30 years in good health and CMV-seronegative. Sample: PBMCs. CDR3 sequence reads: CASSPLGGFMMSADTIYF. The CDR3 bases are TGTGCCAGCTCACCACTAGGAGGCTTTATGATGTCGGCGGACACCATATATTTT. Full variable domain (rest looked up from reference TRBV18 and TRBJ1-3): NAGVMQNPRHLVRRRGQEARLRCSPMKGHSHVYWYRQLPEEGLKFMVYLQKENIIDESGMPKERFSAEFPKEGPSILRIQQVVRGDSAAYFCASSPLGGFMMSADTIYFGEGSWLTVV.